This T cell receptor beta chain was documented in a study of T cell responses to AZD1222 COVID-19 vaccine. This table comes from immunoSEQ multiplex PCR, and its TCRdb copy is limited to in-frame clones, with some not included. Of about 72,000 clones listed, 86% were seen once; the top ten hold roughly 2.4%. V lost 8 bases and J 2 bases, leaving 7 bases between the germline ends. The length of the CDR3 is 11 residues. The germline gives CDR1 SGHRS, CDR2 YFSETQ. Sequenced here: peripheral blood, sampled on day 0 of AZD1222 vaccination. J is TRBJ1-2 and V is TRBV5-1; D perhaps matches TRBD1 (5 bases). The TCR sequence derives from an adult in good health. CDR3 nucleotide sequence: TGCGCCAGTGGGACCAACTATGGCTACACCTTC. Translated: CASGTNYGYTF. Full variable domain (missing parts from reference TRBV5-1 and TRBJ1-2): KAGVTQTPRYLIKTRGQQVTLSCSPISGHRSVSWYQQTPGQGLQFLFEYFSETQRNKGNFPGRFSGRQFSNSRSEMNVSTLELGDSALYLCASGTNYGYTFGSGTRLTVV.